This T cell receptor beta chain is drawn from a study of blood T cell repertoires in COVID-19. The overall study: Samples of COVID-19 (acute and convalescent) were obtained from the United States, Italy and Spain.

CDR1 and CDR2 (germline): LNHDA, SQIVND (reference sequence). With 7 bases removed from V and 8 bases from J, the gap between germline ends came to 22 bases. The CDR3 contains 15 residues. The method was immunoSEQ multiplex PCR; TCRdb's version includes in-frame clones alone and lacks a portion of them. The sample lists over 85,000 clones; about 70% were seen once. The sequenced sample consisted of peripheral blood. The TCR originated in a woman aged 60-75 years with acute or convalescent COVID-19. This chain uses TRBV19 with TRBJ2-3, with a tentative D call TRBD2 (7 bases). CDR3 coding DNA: TGTGCCAGTACGCTGATCGCGGGGGAGGGGGTTACGCAGTATTTT. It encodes CASTLIAGEGVTQYF.